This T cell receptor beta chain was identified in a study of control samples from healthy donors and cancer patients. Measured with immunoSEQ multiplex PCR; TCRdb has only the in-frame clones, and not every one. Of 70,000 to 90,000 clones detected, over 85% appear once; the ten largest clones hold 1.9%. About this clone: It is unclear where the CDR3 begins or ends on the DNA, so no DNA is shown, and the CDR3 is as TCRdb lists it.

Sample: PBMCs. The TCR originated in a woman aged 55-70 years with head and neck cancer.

CDR3 residues: CASILGQGVGNTIYF. The rearrangement joins TRBV7-9 to TRBJ1-3; TRBD1, the table's D call, lacks a check against the DNA. The CDR3 sequence runs 15 residues, both termini included. CDR1 and CDR2 from the germline V gene are SEHNR and FQNEAQ (reference sequence).